This T cell receptor beta chain was sequenced in a study of T cell responses to AZD1222 COVID-19 vaccine. General study results and limits: The study identified only six AZD1222 recipients as seropositive at baseline.

This clone was counted once. What it binds is not known. The protocol was immunoSEQ multiplex PCR, while the TCRdb copy is restricted to in-frame clones and leaves out a portion. The sample lists some 130,000 clones; approximately 88% were seen once. This TCR derives from an adult in good health. The sequencing here drew on peripheral blood, taken on day 0 of AZD1222 vaccination.

CDR3 in amino acids: CASAPAYYGYTF. CDR3 DNA sequence: TGCGCCAGCGCGCCAGCCTACTATGGCTACACCTTC. The rearrangement joins TRBV10-2 to TRBJ1-2; D remains unclear. The V end was cut by 8 bases, the J end by 3 bases, with 10 bases between. The germline V gene encodes CDR1 WSHSY and CDR2 SAAADI. This CDR3 has 12 residues.